The clone carrying this T cell receptor beta chain showed up just once. Germline loops: CDR1 SGHAT, CDR2 FQNNGV. V shed 9 bases and J shed 8 bases, with 14 bases lying between them. The CDR3 length is 12 residues. This entry is derived from a study of blood T cell repertoires in COVID-19. TCRdb's copy holds only in-frame clones and misses some; the assay was immunoSEQ multiplex PCR. The sample contains roughly 53,000 clones, around 85% of which appear only once. The receptor was isolated from a human donor in a cohort sampled during active COVID-19. The sequenced material came from peripheral blood. This chain joins TRBV11-2 and TRBJ1-3; perhaps TRBD1 as D (5 bases). The CDR3 DNA sequence: TGTGCCAGTAGTGGGGGGGTCGACACCATATATTTT. Residues: CASSGGVDTIYF.